Here is one T cell receptor beta chain with its context. It has no known antigen specificity. Base qualities are not recorded, but no much larger clone differs from it by a single base. These data originate in a study of blood T cell repertoires in COVID-19 (dated by TCRdb to 2018 to 2020). Turning to the overall study: Samples from collaborators originated in the United States, Italy and Spain and spanned both the acute and convalescent phases of COVID-19. The material from the prospective study consisted of cDNA or gDNA derived from T cells, B-cell-depleted T cells, or PBMCs. The dataset comprised deeply sampled blood TCRbeta repertoires from subjects exposed to, actively infected with, or recovered from COVID-19. The repertoires were released in a freely available public database meant as a resource for research on the immune response to SARS-CoV-2. Samples came from the ongoing ImmuneRACE study (first 160 participants) plus 1,254 subjects from 6 global collaborators. A de-identified subject ID, COVID-19 status, age in years and sex were almost always included in the sample metadata. HLA class I and class II types, where available, came from metadata supplied by the sample provider rather than from assay-based typing. On the study overall, not on this receptor specifically: The quantity of clinical and demographic metadata differed by source and by participant and was supplied without curation.

CDR1 SGHAT and CDR2 FQNNGV are derived from the germline V gene. From its cysteine to its phenylalanine, the CDR3 spans 15 amino acids. Solely the CDR3 DNA is kept, with 45 bases framed from the first base. V lost 1 base and J lost 9 bases, and the count of bases not matched to a germline gene is 6. Whole blood was collected in K2EDTA tubes by collaborating institutions according to the institutions' own protocols. For TCRbeta analysis, collaborators shipped samples as frozen whole blood, isolated PBMCs, or DNA extracted from either of those sample types. TCRbeta CDR3 regions were amplified from genomic DNA using the immunoSEQ Assay, a bias-controlled multiplex PCR. Per the authors' processing: The number of nucleated cells in each sample was estimated from the amplification of reference gene primers within the assay. To quantify the absolute abundance of each unique TCRbeta CDR3 rearrangement, sequence reads were collapsed and filtered. For each sample, productive Simpson clonality was calculated as the square root of Simpson's diversity index across productive rearrangements. TCRdb re-hosts the immuneACCESS table, in-frame sequences only. Its copies lack some clones; in the studies checked, an unresolved V gene accounts for under half of them, and the cause for the rest is not known. The DNA was the basis for D and trimming; V, J and clone size are from that table. The sample contains some 68,000 clones, 86% of them found a single time. About 4.3% of the sample comes from the top ten.

Sample: peripheral blood. This chain joins TRBV11-2 to TRBJ2-1; the junction holds 10 bases that match TRBD2. This TCR was sampled from a man over 45 with active COVID-19. The CDR3 protein is CASSLGSSGGGEQFF. The sequenced DNA is TGTGCCAGCAGCTTAGGGTCTAGCGGGGGAGGTGAGCAGTTCTTC.